The 29 T cell receptor beta chains below all came from one sample that was sequenced in a study of cytomegalovirus exposure and HLA in healthy donors. PCR amplification relied on 60 Vbeta primers (plus 13 Jbeta primers). The method was immunoSEQ multiplex PCR; TCRdb's version includes in-frame clones alone and lacks a portion of them. Among some 89,000 clones listed, roughly 79% were seen once. The sequenced sample was PBMCs. The origin of the receptors is a woman aged 25-40 years in good health and CMV-seronegative.

The V call is TRBV7-2, the J call TRBJ2-7, with 10 bases lining up with TRBD2. This CDR3 comprises 15 residues. In germline, CDR1 is SGHTA, CDR2 FQGNSA. V lost 7 bases to trimming and J lost 2 bases; unmatched junction nucleotides: 8. The CDR3 is CASNKWTSGPYEQYF. CDR3 in DNA: TGTGCCAGCAACAAATGGACTAGCGGCCCCTACGAGCAGTACTTC.

The gene calls are TRBV11-2 and TRBJ2-5; tentative D call: TRBD1 (5 bases). CDR3 size: 12 residues. V was trimmed by 3 bases and J by 3 bases, leaving 5 bases between them. Per the germline V gene, CDR1 is SGHAT and CDR2 is FQNNGV. This chain's CDR3 is CASSFREETQYF. The CDR3 DNA reads as TGTGCCAGCAGCTTCAGGGAAGAGACCCAGTACTTC.

The chain is built from TRBV13 and TRBJ1-3, with 9 bases matching TRBD1. The V and J ends lost 0 bases and 0 bases, in that order; junction bases with no gene match: 3. The length of the CDR3 is 17 residues. Germline CDR1 reads PRHDT; CDR2 reads FYEKMQ (reference sequence). This chain's CDR3 is CASSLGTGGFSGNTIYF. Written as DNA, the CDR3 is TGTGCCAGCAGCTTAGGGACAGGGGGTTTCTCTGGAAACACCATATATTTT.

This CDR3 is CASSPGQASGANVLTF. CDR3 in DNA: TGTGCCAGCAGCCCCGGACAGGCGTCCGGGGCCAACGTCCTGACTTTC. The rearrangement uses TRBV5-4 and TRBJ2-6, with TRBD1 identical over 7 bases. The CDR3 covers 16 residues. In germline, CDR1 is SGHNT, CDR2 YYREEE (reference sequence). V gave up 4 bases and J gave up 4 bases; unmatched junction bases: 8.

This chain connects TRBV4-3 to TRBJ2-1, with TRBD2 identical over 8 bases. Germline-derived CDR1 and CDR2 are LGHNA and YSLEER. The ends lost 4 bases at V and 4 bases at J; junction bases unmatched: 9. The CDR3 runs to 16 residues. This CDR3 is CASSLTSGGLYNEQFF. The CDR3 DNA follows: TGCGCCAGCAGCCTTACTAGCGGAGGGCTTTACAATGAGCAGTTCTTC.

The gene calls are TRBV4-3 and TRBJ1-2, with 9 bases aligning to TRBD1. Trimming took 0 bases from V and 8 from J; bases not matched to a gene: 7. The CDR3 runs 15 residues. Germline values: CDR1 LGHNA, CDR2 YSLEER. The CDR3 coding sequence is TGCGCCAGCAGCCAAGAGTGGGGACAGGGATACGGCTACACCTTC. Its translation: CASSQEWGQGYGYTF.

The rearrangement uses TRBV2 and TRBJ1-2; maybe TRBD1 (6 bases). The CDR3 totals 14 residues. CDR1 SNHLY and CDR2 FYNNEI come from the germline V gene. The V end lost 7 bases, the J end lost 7 bases, and 19 bases lay between the germline ends. In nucleotides, the CDR3 is TGTGCCAGCAAAGTCGAACAGGGCGAGAGTGGCTACACCTTC. It translates to CASKVEQGESGYTF.

The rearrangement links TRBV19 to TRBJ2-7; tentatively, D is TRBD1 (6 bases). This CDR3 is built from 13 residues. Germline loops: CDR1 LNHDA, CDR2 SQIVND (reference sequence). V was shortened by 6 bases and J by 1 base, with 10 bases between the two germline ends. CDR3 coding DNA: TGTGCCAGTAGCCTAGGACAGTCCTACGAGCAGTACTTC. Protein: CASSLGQSYEQYF.

The genes are TRBV11-2 and TRBJ2-4; 8 nucleotides line up with TRBD1. Losses at the gene ends were 5 bases for V and 3 bases for J; bases not matched to a gene: 12. The V gene's germline CDR1 is SGHAT and CDR2 FQNNGV. The CDR3 loop spans 17 amino acids. For the CDR3, the DNA is TGTGCCAGCAGCGGGTACAGGGGGGACTTTGGCAAAAACATTCAGTACTTC. Protein sequence: CASSGYRGDFGKNIQYF.

V is TRBV18 and J is TRBJ2-3; 9 positions match TRBD2. The J segment lost 6 bases and the V segment lost 5 bases, leaving 9 bases of the junction unmatched. The germline V gene has CDR1 KGHSH and CDR2 LQKENI. This CDR3 has 15 amino acids. CDR3 sequence reads: CASSNIAGVRDTQYF. Here the CDR3 DNA reads TGTGCCAGCTCAAACATAGCGGGAGTACGCGATACGCAGTATTTT.

In its sample, this clone was seen once. This chain uses TRBV4-1 with TRBJ2-2; 10 bases agree with TRBD1. The CDR3 runs 16 residues. From germline, CDR1 is MGHRA and CDR2 YSYEKL. Trimming took 4 bases from V and 0 from J; bases not matched to a gene: 2. The CDR3 reads CASSRGTGANTGELFF. The CDR3, as DNA: TGCGCCAGCAGCCGGGGGACAGGGGCGAACACCGGGGAGCTGTTTTTT.

The chain joins TRBV18 to TRBJ2-2; D perhaps matches TRBD2 (6 bases). Between the trimmed V and J ends, which lost 3 bases and 0 bases, there was a span of 11 bases. From germline, CDR1 is KGHSH and CDR2 LQKENI. The CDR3 is 16 amino acids. The CDR3: CASSPRAGPNTGELFF. CDR3 in DNA: TGTGCCAGCTCACCCCGGGCGGGACCGAACACCGGGGAGCTGTTTTTT.

This clone has more than one count but fewer than ten. The gene calls are TRBV7-2 and TRBJ2-2; 9 bases fit TRBD1. V trimming: 10 bases; J trimming: 2 bases; junction bases outside the gene matches: 5. Germline V gives CDR1 SGHTA, CDR2 FQGNSA. The CDR3 is 14 residues long. Here the CDR3 DNA reads TGTGCCAAGGGGGACAGGGACAACACCGGGGAGCTGTTTTTT. Protein sequence: CAKGDRDNTGELFF.

The gene calls are TRBV9 and TRBJ1-4; 8 bases are a match to TRBD1. V lost 6 bases, J lost 5 bases, and 6 bases stayed unmatched. The CDR3 has 14 amino acids. The germline V gene has CDR1 SGDLS and CDR2 YYNGEE. DNA for the CDR3: TGTGCCAGCACCCGGACAGGGCAAAATGAAAAACTGTTTTTT. Its translation is CASTRTGQNEKLFF.

This rearrangement joins TRBV19 to TRBJ1-5, with D uncertain. Germline-derived CDR1 and CDR2 are LNHDA and SQIVND (reference sequence). CDR3 length: 17 residues. V was trimmed by 6 bases and J by 4 bases, leaving 22 bases between them. CDR3 sequence: CASSHRSGGNYNQPQHF. The DNA for the CDR3 is TGTGCCAGTAGCCATCGGTCCGGCGGCAACTATAATCAGCCCCAGCATTTT. Full variable domain (rest looked up from reference TRBV19 and TRBJ1-5): DGGITQSPKYLFRKEGQNVTLSCEQNLNHDAMYWYRQDPGQGLRLIYYSQIVNDFQKGDIAEGYSVSREKKESFPLTVTSAQKNPTAFYLCASSHRSGGNYNQPQHFGDGTRLSIL.

This sequence joins TRBV6-5 and TRBJ2-7; D may be TRBD1 (6 bases). The CDR3 consists of 13 residues. The V gene lost 7 bases and the J gene lost 9 bases, with 19 bases spanning the gap. Germline V gene sequence: CDR1 MNHEY, CDR2 SVGAGI. The CDR3 reads CASTFLGALGQYF. CDR3 DNA: TGTGCCAGCACTTTCCTGGGGGCGCTCGGGCAGTACTTC.

The chain has TRBV7-2 and TRBJ1-1, with 8 bases aligning to TRBD1. V shed 0 bases and J 0 bases; nucleotides not matched to a gene: 0. Germline V CDR1 and CDR2: SGHTA, FQGNSA. CDR3 length: 15 residues. CDR3: CASSLAQGVNTEAFF. The CDR3 DNA reads as TGTGCCAGCAGCTTAGCACAGGGGGTGAACACTGAAGCTTTCTTT.

The chain uses TRBV29-1 and TRBJ2-3; tentative D call: TRBD1 (5 bases). V was cut by 5 bases and J by 6 bases, with 18 bases left in between. The CDR3 sequence is 14 residues long. CDR1 is SQVTM, CDR2 ANQGSEA, per germline. CDR3 in DNA: TGCAGCGTTAAGTTTTCAGCTGGGGCGGATACGCAGTATTTT. Translated: CSVKFSAGADTQYF.

The V gene is TRBV28, the J gene TRBJ1-4; D is unclear. The CDR3 has 13 amino acids. Germline V gives CDR1 MDHEN, CDR2 SYDVKM. The V gene lost 7 bases and the J gene lost 6 bases, with 12 bases spanning the gap. In DNA, the CDR3 is TGTGCCAGCAATTACTTTCAGGATGAAAAACTGTTTTTT. Amino acid sequence: CASNYFQDEKLFF.

The table lists this clone with a few counts. Here the CDR3 reads CASSPAPGRNQPQHF. The DNA for the CDR3 is TGTGCCAGCAGTCCCGCCCCAGGGAGGAATCAGCCCCAGCATTTT. This chain joins TRBV7-6 and TRBJ1-5; possibly TRBD1 for D (5 bases). This CDR3 comprises 15 residues. Trimming left V 6 bases short and J 4 bases short, with 16 bases between. CDR1 and CDR2 from the germline V gene are SGHVS and FNYEAQ. Filled out from reference TRBV7-6 and TRBJ1-5, the complete variable domain reads GAGVSQSPRYKVTKRGQDVALRCDPISGHVSLYWYRQALGQGPEFLTYFNYEAQQDKSGLPNDRFSAERPEGSISTLTIQRTEQRDSAMYRCASSPAPGRNQPQHFGDGTRLSIL.

Here the CDR3 DNA reads TGTGCCAGCAGCTCAGGGGGCTCTGGCTACACCTTC. It is translated as CASSSGGSGYTF. The genes are TRBV7-3 and TRBJ1-2; 8 bases align to TRBD1. V lost 4 bases to trimming and J lost 7 bases; unmatched junction nucleotides: 2. Germline CDR1 is SGHTA and CDR2 is FQGTGA. The CDR3 has 12 residues.

CDR3 in DNA: TGTGCCAGCAGCTTAGATGGGGGGAGAGAGACCGGGGAGCTGTTTTTT. It yields the protein CASSLDGGRETGELFF. The chain couples TRBV11-3 to TRBJ2-2; maybe TRBD2 (6 bases). V was pared by 0 bases and J by 5 bases, with 13 bases between. The germline CDR1 and CDR2 sequences are SGHNT and YENEEA. This CDR3 comprises 16 residues.

The chain links TRBV25-1 to TRBJ1-2, with 7 bases that match TRBD1. There are 13 residues in the CDR3. Germline V lookup: CDR1 MGHDK, CDR2 SYGVNS. After removal of 4 bases from V and 2 bases from J, the junction contained 1 base not matched to a gene. The CDR3 DNA reads as TGTGCCAGCAGTGGGGGACAGAACTATGGCTACACCTTC. It is translated as CASSGGQNYGYTF.

This chain joins TRBV10-1 and TRBJ2-2, with 7 positions matching TRBD2. Germline loops: CDR1 WNHNN, CDR2 SYGVQD (reference sequence). The CDR3 loop spans 15 amino acids. Trimming at V came to 7 bases and at J to 4 bases, leaving 9 bases not matched to a gene. CDR3 sequence reads: CASTPGRETTGELFF. The CDR3 DNA reads TGCGCCAGCACCCCGGGGCGGGAGACCACCGGGGAGCTGTTTTTT.

The chain couples TRBV6-5 to TRBJ2-6, with D uncertain. Trimming removed 2 bases from V and 1 base from J, with 6 bases in between. In germline, CDR1 is MNHEY, CDR2 SVGAGI. The CDR3 loop spans 15 amino acids. CDR3 in DNA: TGTGCCAGCAGTTACGGGCTTTCTGGGGCCAACGTCCTGACTTTC. Protein product: CASSYGLSGANVLTF.

This chain uses TRBV7-2 with TRBJ1-5; 12 bases fit TRBD1. The CDR3 sequence is 15 residues long. V shed 5 bases and J 6 bases; nucleotides not matched to a gene: 5. Per germline, CDR1 SGHTA and CDR2 FQGNSA. The CDR3 spells CASSGDRGQRQPQHF. Here the CDR3 DNA reads TGTGCCAGCAGCGGGGACAGGGGGCAGCGTCAGCCCCAGCATTTT.

Notes on this clone: Other DNA sequences in this specimen translate into the identical CDR3. This chain uses TRBV10-3 with TRBJ1-1; no firm D call. The CDR3 extends over 13 amino acids. V was clipped by 0 bases and J by 5 bases, with 7 bases between them. Per germline, CDR1 ENHRY and CDR2 SYGVKD. CDR3 coding DNA: TGTGCCATCAGTGAGTCGACCGGGACTGAAGCTTTCTTT. Its translation: CAISESTGTEAFF.

The V gene is TRBV6-1, the J gene TRBJ1-5, with D possibly matching TRBD1 (5 bases). This CDR3 contains 15 residues. CDR1 and CDR2 from the germline V gene are MNHNS and SASEGT. With 11 bases removed from V and 0 bases from J, the gap between germline ends came to 17 bases. The CDR3 sequence: CASQAGTVSNQPQHF. The CDR3 nucleotides are TGTGCCTCCCAGGCGGGGACGGTTAGCAATCAGCCCCAGCATTTT.

The chain has TRBV11-2 and TRBJ1-1, with D perhaps TRBD1 (5 bases). Looked up from germline, CDR1 is SGHAT and CDR2 is FQNNGV. CDR3 length: 15 residues. Trimming left V 2 bases short and J 4 bases short, with 14 bases between. In nucleotides, the CDR3 is TGTGCCAGCAGCTTAATATTAAGTCAGGGCACTGAAGCTTTCTTT. Translating it yields CASSLILSQGTEAFF.